This entry is about one TCR beta chain. The CDR3 length is 14 residues. Trimming cost V 3 bases and J 7 bases; bases outside gene matches: 6. Germline CDR1 is KGHSH and CDR2 is LQKENI. This specimen comes from a study of blood T cell repertoires in COVID-19. Overall study: Some COVID-19 samples were acute and others convalescent; all came from the United States, Italy and Spain. Sample material is recorded as cDNA or gDNA derived from T cells, B-cell-depleted T cells, or PBMCs.

Authors' analysis steps: Amplification from reference gene primers served as the basis for estimated nucleated cell counts. TCRdb's table, derived via immunoSEQ multiplex PCR, lists solely in-frame clones and lacks some. Clone size and the V and J calls come from that table; the DNA yielded D and trimming. This table holds over 200,000 clones, around 88% found once. Sample: peripheral blood. This rearrangement joins TRBV18 to TRBJ2-7; 10 nucleotides match TRBD1. The TCR was taken from an elderly man with acute or convalescent COVID-19. The CDR3 DNA reads as TGTGCCAGCTCACCGGGACAGGGGATTGGTGAGCAGTACTTC. Protein: CASSPGQGIGEQYF.